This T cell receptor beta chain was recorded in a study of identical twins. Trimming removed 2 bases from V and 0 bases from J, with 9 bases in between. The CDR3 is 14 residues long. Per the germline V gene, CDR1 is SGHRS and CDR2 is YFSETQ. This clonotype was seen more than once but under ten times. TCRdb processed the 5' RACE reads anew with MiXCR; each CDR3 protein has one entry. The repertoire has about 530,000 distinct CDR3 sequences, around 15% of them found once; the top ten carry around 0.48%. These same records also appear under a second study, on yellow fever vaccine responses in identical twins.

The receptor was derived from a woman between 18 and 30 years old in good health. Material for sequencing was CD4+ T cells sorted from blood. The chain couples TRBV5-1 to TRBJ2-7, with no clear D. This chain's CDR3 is CASSFLASSYEQYF. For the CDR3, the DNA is TGCGCCAGCAGCTTCCTGGCATCCTCCTACGAGCAGTACTTC.